The clone carrying this TCR beta chain was detected only a few times. Its antigen is currently unknown. The length of the CDR3 is 12 residues. The germline V gene has CDR1 MNHNY and CDR2 SVGAGI (reference sequence). Trimming pared 7 bases from V and 0 bases from J, leaving 7 bases between. The data originate from a study of T cells in Graves' hyperthyroidism and ophthalmopathy. Regarding the study as a whole: Most expanded thyroid clonotypes above 0.001 recurred in blood.

Amplified TCR beta CDR3 regions derived from RNA transcripts. With the HTBI primer set, the TCR CDR3 went through a first round of RT-PCR. TCRdb used MiXCR to reprocess the multiplex PCR reads, holding one entry per CDR3 protein. The sample shows hundreds of thousands of distinct CDR3 sequences, around 39% of them seen only once. Hyperthyroidism in the patients, aged 18 to 65, was newly diagnosed and under 2 months in duration. Lactation, pregnancy, other autoimmune disease or uncontrolled infection led to exclusion of patients. This chain joins TRBV6-6 and TRBJ2-7, with D unresolved. The clonotype comes from a man aged 18 to 29 with Graves' hyperthyroidism. Sequences were obtained from blood. The CDR3 loop is CASTAASYEQYF. In DNA, the CDR3 is TGTGCCAGCACGGCCGCCTCCTACGAGCAGTACTTC.